The 9 T cell receptor beta chains given below trace back to one sample, sequenced in a study of cytomegalovirus exposure and HLA in healthy donors. It was with 60 Vbeta and 13 Jbeta primers that the PCR ran. TCRdb keeps only in-frame clones here, not all; method: immunoSEQ multiplex PCR. Seen here are 100,000 to 150,000 clones, roughly 82% observed once, and the top ten hold 10% to 15%. The specimen sequenced was PBMCs. These receptors were taken from a woman aged 40 to 50 in good health and CMV-seropositive.

V gene TRBV7-9 combines with J gene TRBJ2-5; a weak D match, TRBD2 (5 bases). Trimming shortened V by 5 bases and J by 4 bases, and 14 bases separated the two germline ends. The CDR3 spans 14 residues. The germline V gene encodes CDR1 SEHNR and CDR2 FQNEAQ (reference sequence). CDR3 DNA sequence: TGTGCCAGCAGCCTTTACGGGAAAGGAGAGACCCAGTACTTC. It is translated as CASSLYGKGETQYF.

The V call is TRBV5-1, the J call TRBJ1-2; weak D call: TRBD1 (6 bases). Germline lookup yields CDR1 SGHRS and CDR2 YFSETQ. Trimming took off 2 bases at V and 5 bases at J, with 13 bases between the two ends. The CDR3 totals 14 residues. For the CDR3, the DNA is TGCGCCAGCAGCTTACCACAGGGAGGGTATGGCTACACCTTC. Its translation: CASSLPQGGYGYTF.

The genes are TRBV11-2 and TRBJ2-2; D is uncertain. The CDR3 is 15 amino acids. Germline V CDR1 and CDR2: SGHAT, FQNNGV. The germline V and J ends were trimmed by 5 bases and 7 bases, with 17 bases remaining between them. The CDR3 sequence is CASSHEVAPYGELFF. The CDR3, as DNA: TGTGCCAGCAGCCATGAGGTGGCGCCATACGGGGAGCTGTTTTTT.

This clone has more than one count but fewer than ten. The chain couples TRBV5-1 to TRBJ2-5, with 7 nucleotides matching TRBD2. The CDR3 consists of 16 residues. V shed 3 bases, J shed 0 bases, and the junction held 8 bases outside the gene matches. The V gene's germline CDR1 is SGHRS and CDR2 YFSETQ. CDR3 amino acids: CASSSLQAGYQETQYF. In nucleotides, the CDR3 is TGCGCCAGCAGCTCCCTCCAAGCGGGGTACCAAGAGACCCAGTACTTC.

V usage is TRBV28 and J usage is TRBJ2-1; 11 bases align to TRBD2. Per the germline V gene, CDR1 is MDHEN and CDR2 is SYDVKM. CDR3 length equals 15 residues. Trimming at V came to 1 base and at J to 4 bases, leaving 0 bases not matched to a gene. The CDR3 reads CASSLLAGGYNEQFF. The CDR3 nucleotides read TGTGCCAGCAGTTTATTAGCGGGAGGGTACAATGAGCAGTTCTTC.

This clone was seen a single time. This chain uses TRBV9 with TRBJ2-3, with D perhaps TRBD1 (5 bases). V was cut by 0 bases and J by 10 bases, with 15 bases left in between. The CDR3 is 14 residues long. Germline V gives CDR1 SGDLS, CDR2 YYNGEE. The CDR3 bases are TGTGCCAGCAGCGTAGCTGTAGGGGTCGGGCCGCAGTATTTT. Protein sequence: CASSVAVGVGPQYF.

This clone was seen only a few times. J is TRBJ2-1 and V is TRBV19, with 12 bases matching TRBD1. Germline assignment: CDR1 LNHDA and CDR2 SQIVND (reference sequence). CDR3 length: 17 amino acids. J lost 4 bases, V lost 5 bases, and 9 bases had no gene match. The CDR3 bases are TGTGCCAGTAGTCCACCGCGGGACAGGGGGCCTTACAATGAGCAGTTCTTC. Its translation: CASSPPRDRGPYNEQFF.

This sequence joins TRBV27 and TRBJ1-2; TRBD1 is a possible D gene (5 bases). Germline CDR1 is MNHEY and CDR2 is SMNVEV (reference sequence). V was cut by 3 bases and J by 2 bases, with 10 bases left in between. There are 14 residues in the CDR3. The CDR3 loop is CASSFRAQNYGYTF. As DNA, the CDR3 is TGTGCCAGCAGTTTCAGGGCCCAAAACTATGGCTACACCTTC.

This rearrangement joins TRBV28 to TRBJ2-7, with 9 bases that match TRBD2. Germline V gene sequence: CDR1 MDHEN, CDR2 SYDVKM. The CDR3 runs to 14 residues. V trimming: 5 bases; J trimming: 2 bases; junction bases outside the gene matches: 4. CDR3 protein: CASSLAGFAYEQYF. The CDR3 DNA follows: TGTGCCAGCAGTCTAGCGGGATTCGCCTACGAGCAGTACTTC.